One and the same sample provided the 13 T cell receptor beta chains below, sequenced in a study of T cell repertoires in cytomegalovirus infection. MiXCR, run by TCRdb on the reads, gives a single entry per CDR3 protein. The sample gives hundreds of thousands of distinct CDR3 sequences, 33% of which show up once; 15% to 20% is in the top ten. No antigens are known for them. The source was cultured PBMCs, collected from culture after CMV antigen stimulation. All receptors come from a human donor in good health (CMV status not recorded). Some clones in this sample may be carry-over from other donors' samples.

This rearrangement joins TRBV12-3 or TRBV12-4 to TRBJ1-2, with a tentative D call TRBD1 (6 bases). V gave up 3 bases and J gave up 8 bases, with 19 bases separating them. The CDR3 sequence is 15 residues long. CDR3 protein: CASSFSDPSRGGYTF. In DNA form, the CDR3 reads TGTGCCAGCAGTTTCTCCGACCCCTCCAGGGGAGGCTACACCTTC.

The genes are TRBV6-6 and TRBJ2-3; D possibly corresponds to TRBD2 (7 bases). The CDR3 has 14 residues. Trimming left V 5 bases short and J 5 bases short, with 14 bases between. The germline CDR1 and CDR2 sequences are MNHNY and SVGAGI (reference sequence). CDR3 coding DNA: TGTGCCAGCAGTCCTTGGGGGGGCGGAGATACGCAGTATTTT. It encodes CASSPWGGGDTQYF.

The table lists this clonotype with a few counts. The CDR3 bases are TGTGCCAGCGGGGATACAGATCAAGAGACCCAGTACTTC. As protein: CASGDTDQETQYF. This chain uses TRBV28 with TRBJ2-5; D call uncertain. The CDR3 length is 13 residues. Between the trimmed V and J ends, which lost 8 bases and 2 bases, there was a span of 12 bases. In germline, CDR1 is MDHEN, CDR2 SYDVKM.

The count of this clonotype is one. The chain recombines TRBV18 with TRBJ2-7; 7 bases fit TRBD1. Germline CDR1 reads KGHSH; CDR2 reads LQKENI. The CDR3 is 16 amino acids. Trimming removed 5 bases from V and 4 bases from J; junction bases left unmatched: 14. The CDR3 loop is CASSSRRQGFGYEQYF. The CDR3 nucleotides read TGTGCCAGCTCATCAAGGAGACAGGGTTTTGGGTACGAGCAGTACTTC.

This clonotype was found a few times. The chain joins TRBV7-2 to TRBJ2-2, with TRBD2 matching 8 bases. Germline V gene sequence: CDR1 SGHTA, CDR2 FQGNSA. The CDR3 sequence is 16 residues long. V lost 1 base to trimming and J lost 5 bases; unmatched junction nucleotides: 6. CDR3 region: CASSLDTSGGTGELFF. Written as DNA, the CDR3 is TGTGCCAGCAGCTTAGATACTAGCGGAGGGACCGGGGAGCTGTTTTTT.

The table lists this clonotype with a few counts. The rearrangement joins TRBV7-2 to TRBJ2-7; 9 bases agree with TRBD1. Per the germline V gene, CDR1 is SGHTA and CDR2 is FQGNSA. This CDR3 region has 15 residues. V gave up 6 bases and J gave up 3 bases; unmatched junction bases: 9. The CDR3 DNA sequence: TGTGCCAGCAGTAGCCGAGGGACAGGGAGCTACGAGCAGTACTTC. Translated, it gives CASSSRGTGSYEQYF.

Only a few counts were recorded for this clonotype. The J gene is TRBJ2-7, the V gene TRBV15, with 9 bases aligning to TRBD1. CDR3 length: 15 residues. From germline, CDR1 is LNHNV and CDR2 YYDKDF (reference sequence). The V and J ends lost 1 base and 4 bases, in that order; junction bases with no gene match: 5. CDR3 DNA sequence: TGTGCCACCAGCAGAGCTGGGACAGGGACTTACGAGCAGTACTTC. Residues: CATSRAGTGTYEQYF.

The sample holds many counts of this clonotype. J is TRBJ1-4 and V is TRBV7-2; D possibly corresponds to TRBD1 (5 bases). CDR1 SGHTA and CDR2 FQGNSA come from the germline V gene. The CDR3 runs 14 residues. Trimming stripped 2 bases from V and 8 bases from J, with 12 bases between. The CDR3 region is CASSLRGESEKLFF. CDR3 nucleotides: TGTGCCAGCAGCTTAAGGGGAGAGAGCGAAAAACTGTTTTTT. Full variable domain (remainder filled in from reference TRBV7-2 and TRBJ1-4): GAGVSQSPSNKVTEKGKDVELRCDPISGHTALYWYRQSLGQGLEFLIYFQGNSAPDKSGLPSDRFSAERTGGSVSTLTIQRTQQEDSAVYLCASSLRGESEKLFFGSGTQLSVL.

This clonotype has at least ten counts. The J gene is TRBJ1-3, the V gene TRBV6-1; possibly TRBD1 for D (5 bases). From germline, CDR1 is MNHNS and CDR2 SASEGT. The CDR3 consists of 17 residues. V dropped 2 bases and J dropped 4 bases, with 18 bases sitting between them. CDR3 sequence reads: CASSEIGLSGLGNTIYF. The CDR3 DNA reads TGTGCCAGCAGTGAAATAGGGCTTTCGGGACTCGGAAACACCATATATTTT.

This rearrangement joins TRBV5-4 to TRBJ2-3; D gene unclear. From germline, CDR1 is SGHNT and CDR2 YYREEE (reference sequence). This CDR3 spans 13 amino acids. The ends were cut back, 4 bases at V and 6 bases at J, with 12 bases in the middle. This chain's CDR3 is CASSTGPGDTQYF. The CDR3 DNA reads TGTGCCAGCAGCACCGGACCCGGCGATACGCAGTATTTT.

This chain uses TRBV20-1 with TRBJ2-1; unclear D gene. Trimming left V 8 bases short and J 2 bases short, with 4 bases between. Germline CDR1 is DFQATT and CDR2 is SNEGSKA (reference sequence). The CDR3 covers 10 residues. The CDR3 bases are TGCAGTTGCACCTACAATGAGCAGTTCTTC. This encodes CSCTYNEQFF.

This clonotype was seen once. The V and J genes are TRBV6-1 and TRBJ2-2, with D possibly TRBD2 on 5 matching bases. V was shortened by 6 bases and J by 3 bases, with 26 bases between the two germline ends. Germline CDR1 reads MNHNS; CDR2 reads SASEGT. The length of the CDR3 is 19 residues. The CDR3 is CASRLSLFRGTQDTGELFF. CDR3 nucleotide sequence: TGTGCCAGCAGATTATCGCTTTTCCGGGGAACGCAGGACACCGGGGAGCTGTTTTTT.

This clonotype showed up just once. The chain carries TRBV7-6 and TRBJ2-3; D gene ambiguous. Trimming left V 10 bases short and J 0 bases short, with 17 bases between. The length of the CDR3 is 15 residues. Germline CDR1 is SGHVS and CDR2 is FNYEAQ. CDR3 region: CATPNAGPSTDTQYF. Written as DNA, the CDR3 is TGTGCCACACCAAATGCCGGCCCTAGCACAGATACGCAGTATTTT.